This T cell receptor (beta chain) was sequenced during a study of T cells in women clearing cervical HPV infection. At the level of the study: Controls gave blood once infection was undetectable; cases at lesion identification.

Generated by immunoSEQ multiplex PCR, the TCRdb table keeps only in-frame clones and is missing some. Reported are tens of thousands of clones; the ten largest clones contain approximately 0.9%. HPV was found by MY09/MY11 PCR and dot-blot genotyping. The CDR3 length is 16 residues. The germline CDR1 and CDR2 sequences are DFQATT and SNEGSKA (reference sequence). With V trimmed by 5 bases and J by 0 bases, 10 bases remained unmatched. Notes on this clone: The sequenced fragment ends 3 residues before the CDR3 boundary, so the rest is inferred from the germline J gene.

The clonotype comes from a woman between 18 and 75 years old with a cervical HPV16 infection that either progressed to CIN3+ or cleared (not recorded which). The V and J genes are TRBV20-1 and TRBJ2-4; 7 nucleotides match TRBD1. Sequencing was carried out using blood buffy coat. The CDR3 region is CSAEGTAELAKNIQYF. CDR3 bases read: TGCAGTGCTGAAGGGACAGCCGAGCTAGCCAAAAACATT.